These 15 T cell receptor delta chains share one sample of origin, sequenced in a study of gamma-delta T cells after stem cell transplantation. TCRdb reanalysed the RT-PCR reads via CATT. Among some 1,300 delta-chain clones, roughly 2.8% were seen once, and the ten largest hold about 39%. The sample comprised gamma-delta T cells. These receptor sequences come from a human donor. It is not recorded whose cells these are; they may come from a transplant donor.

In regard to this clone: Only one base separates this from a far larger clonotype, so it likely reflects a read error. This chain links TRDV2 with TRDJ1, with 10 bases that match TRDD3. V shed 0 bases and J 2 bases; nucleotides not matched to a gene: 29. The germline CDR1 and CDR2 sequences are GEAIGNYY and EKD. This CDR3 is built from 24 residues. This CDR3 is CACDTVEAPSRSLGDDGMTDKLIF. The DNA of the CDR3 is TGTGCCTGTGACACCGTGGAGGCTCCTAGTAGATCACTGGGGGATGATGGAATGACCGATAAACTCATCTTT.

On this clone itself: The protein that TCRdb holds for this DNA derives from a much larger clone and differs from the translated DNA at residues 4 and 12, which likely indicates a read error; the protein shown here is translated from the DNA. J is TRDJ1 and V is TRDV2, with 12 bases aligning to TRDD3. This CDR3 is built from 18 residues. Looked up from germline, CDR1 is GEAIGNYY and CDR2 is EKD. CDR3 amino acids: CACGTVELGDTRTDKLIF. For the CDR3, the DNA is TGTGCCTGTGGCACCGTGGAACTGGGGGATACACGCACCGATAAACTCATCTTT.

In this sample, this clone turned up a few times. The protein that TCRdb holds for this DNA derives from a much larger clone and differs from the translated DNA at residue 11, which likely indicates a read error; the protein shown here is translated from the DNA. The rearrangement joins TRDV2 to TRDJ1; 7 nucleotides align to TRDD3. This CDR3 is built from 16 residues. Germline lookup yields CDR1 GEAIGNYY and CDR2 EKD. The V and J ends lost 2 bases and 3 bases, in that order; junction bases with no gene match: 11. CDR3 in amino acids: CACDSLAGGYADKLIF. The CDR3 DNA reads as TGTGCCTGTGACAGTTTGGCTGGGGGGTACGCCGATAAACTCATCTTT.

In regard to this clone: A far larger clone is one base from this, pointing to a likely read error. Other DNA sequences of this sample code for an identical CDR3. The chain links TRDV2 to TRDJ1; 8 positions agree with TRDD3. Trimming at V came to 0 bases and at J to 0 bases, leaving 2 bases not matched to a gene. Germline V lookup: CDR1 GEAIGNYY, CDR2 EKD. The CDR3 has 15 amino acids. The CDR3 here is CACDTVGGYTDKLIF. The CDR3 nucleotides read TGTGCCTGTGACACCGTTGGGGGATACACCGATAAACTCATCTTT.

About this clone: The protein that TCRdb holds for this DNA derives from a much larger clone and differs from the translated DNA at residue 15, which likely indicates a read error; the protein shown here is translated from the DNA. The chain links TRDV2 to TRDJ1; no reliable D call. There are 18 residues in the CDR3. CDR1 and CDR2 from the germline V gene are GEAIGNYY and EKD. In DNA form, the CDR3 reads TGTGCCTGTGACACCGTAACCGGGGTCCGACAGGTACCCGATAACCTCATCTTT. Its protein is CACDTVTGVRQVPDNLIF.

In its sample, this clone was seen a few times. TCRdb lists the protein of a much larger clone for this DNA, which differs at residue 4, so this is likely a read error; the protein given here is translated from the DNA itself. DNA for the CDR3: TGTGCCTGTAACCTGATTGGTGGGTACACCGATAAACTCATCTTT. Translation: CACNLIGGYTDKLIF. V and J are TRDV2 and TRDJ1, with D unresolved. Germline V CDR1 and CDR2: GEAIGNYY, EKD. There are 15 residues in the CDR3. Deletions cut 6 bases from V and 0 bases from J, with 16 bases between.

This clone was detected only a few times. The gene calls are TRDV2 and TRDJ1, with TRDD3 identical over 8 bases. J gave up 1 base and V 3 bases, and 3 bases lay outside the gene matches. Per the germline V gene, CDR1 is GEAIGNYY and CDR2 is EKD. The CDR3 totals 14 residues. The CDR3 loop reads CACDRLGATDKLIF. CDR3 coding DNA: TGTGCCTGTGACCGACTGGGGGCCACCGATAAACTCATCTTT.

Details on this clone: A far larger clone is one nucleotide away, so this likely arose from a read error. In the same sample, other DNA sequences code for this CDR3. V gene TRDV2 combines with J gene TRDJ1; 9 nucleotides match TRDD3. V shed 4 bases, J shed 0 bases, and the junction held 5 bases outside the gene matches. The CDR3 consists of 15 residues. Germline CDR1 GEAIGNYY, CDR2 EKD. The CDR3 region is CACDVLGDHTDKLIF. The CDR3 bases are TGTGCCTGTGATGTACTGGGGGACCACACCGATAAACTCATCTTT.

A remark on this clone: This likely came from a read error, as a far larger clone is one base away. This chain connects TRDV2 to TRDJ1; TRDD3 agrees at 10 bases. The J segment lost 2 bases and the V segment lost 5 bases, leaving 7 bases of the junction unmatched. Germline V gene data show CDR1 as GEAIGNYY and CDR2 as EKD. CDR3 length: 15 residues. The CDR3 protein is CACVEPGDTTDKLIF. CDR3 DNA sequence: TGTGCCTGTGTCGAACCGGGGGATACGACCGATAAACTCATCTTT.

Of note for this clone: This could be a read error, since a much larger clone is one nucleotide away. The J gene is TRDJ1, the V gene TRDV1; 13 bases match TRDD3. This CDR3 is built from 24 residues. V gave up 2 bases and J gave up 3 bases; unmatched junction bases: 27. CDR1 TSWWSYY and CDR2 QGS come from the germline V gene. The CDR3 coding sequence is TGTGCTCTTGGGGAAGCGAATCTTTCCTACCTGTACTGGGGGATACGCGCGACACCCGATAAACTCATCTTT. Amino acid sequence: CALGEANLSYLYWGIRATPDKLIF.

This clone was detected only a few times. The TCRdb protein, from a much larger clone, departs from this DNA's translation at residue 11, likely by read error; the protein shown derives from the DNA. The V and J genes are TRDV2 and TRDJ1, with 11 bases identical to TRDD3. Trimming cost V 3 bases and J 0 bases; bases outside gene matches: 11. The CDR3 runs 18 residues. The germline gives CDR1 GEAIGNYY, CDR2 EKD. In DNA, the CDR3 is TGTGCCTGTGACGCCCTACTGGGGGATAGGGTGTACACCGATAAACTCATCTTT. This translates into CACDALLGDRVYTDKLIF.

This clone was seen more than once but under ten times. A far larger clone is a single base away, which makes a read error likely. This sample includes further DNA sequences coding for the same CDR3. V is TRDV2 and J is TRDJ1; D might be TRDD2 (5 bases). Germline lookup yields CDR1 GEAIGNYY and CDR2 EKD. This CDR3 has 17 residues. The germline V and J ends were trimmed by 0 bases and 8 bases, with 24 bases remaining between them. CDR3: CACDTLLHVPYTGKLIF. Written as DNA, the CDR3 is TGTGCCTGTGACACCTTACTCCATGTGCCCTACACCGGGAAACTCATCTTT.

This clone has just a few counts. The chain uses TRDV2 and TRDJ1; 11 bases are a match to TRDD3. CDR1 and CDR2 (germline): GEAIGNYY, EKD. The ends lost 3 bases at V and 2 bases at J; junction bases unmatched: 10. This CDR3 is built from 17 residues. CDR3 region: CACDALKLGDTTDKLIF. The CDR3 DNA reads TGTGCCTGTGACGCCCTGAAGTTGGGGGATACGACCGATAAACTCATCTTT.

As for this clone: TCRdb records a much larger clone's protein for this DNA, with a difference at residue 11 that likely arises from a read error; the protein given is the translation of the DNA. This sequence joins TRDV2 and TRDJ1; D is undetermined. This CDR3 has 16 residues. With 0 bases removed from V and 4 bases from J, the gap between germline ends came to 17 bases. Germline CDR1 reads GEAIGNYY; CDR2 reads EKD. The DNA for the CDR3 is TGTGCCTGTGACACCGTCGACTCCACAGGAGTCGATAAACTCATCTTT. Its protein product is CACDTVDSTGVDKLIF.

This clone appeared a few times. This likely stems from a read error, as it lies one base from a far larger clone. Different DNA sequences within this sample yield the same CDR3. This rearrangement joins TRDV2 to TRDJ3; TRDD3 matches 12 bases. CDR1 is GEAIGNYY and CDR2 is EKD in the germline V gene. Trimming removed 4 bases from V and 1 base from J; junction bases left unmatched: 22. The CDR3 consists of 24 residues. In DNA form, the CDR3 reads TGTGCCTGTGATACCGGAGGACTGGGGGATACCGCGGCGCCCGTGTCCTGGGACACCCGACAGATGTTTTTC. Translation: CACDTGGLGDTAAPVSWDTRQMFF.